A selection of T cell receptor beta chains follows, all from one sample in a study of blood T cell repertoires in COVID-19. Clones were read by immunoSEQ multiplex PCR, and TCRdb kept only the in-frame ones, dropping some. The table lists some 73,000 clones, 75% to 90% of them singletons. Sequenced sample: peripheral blood. These receptors were obtained from a woman at least 80 years old with active or convalescent COVID-19. The CDR3 runs from the conserved cysteine through the conserved F or W. The D gene is left open where the match is weak. Rows give clone size only sometimes, using once, few, many, or a class for an expanded clone.

>.|TRBJ2-2|TRBV5-1|.
CASSPNTFANTGELFF
TGCGCCAGCAGCCCGAACACGTTCGCGAACACCGGGGAGCTGTTTTTT
>.|TRBJ2-7|TRBV5-6|.
CASSSLGDGYSYEQYF
TGTGCCAGCAGCAGTCTCGGAGACGGATACTCCTACGAGCAGTACTTC
>TRBD2|TRBJ2-3|TRBV30|.
CAWAPLAGGTDTQYF
TGTGCCTGGGCCCCCCTAGCGGGAGGAACAGATACGCAGTATTTT
>TRBD2|TRBJ2-3|TRBV15|.
CATSRGGATDTQYF
TGTGCCACCAGTCGGGGGGGGGCGACAGATACGCAGTATTTT
>TRBD1|TRBJ1-2|TRBV9|.
CASSGVGPAGGNYGYTF
TGTGCCAGCAGCGGGGTGGGGCCCGCAGGGGGCAACTATGGCTACACCTTC
>TRBD1|TRBJ1-1|TRBV6-4|.
CASSWTGLEAFF
TGTGCCAGCAGTTGGACAGGGCTTGAAGCTTTCTTT
>.|TRBJ2-1|TRBV19|few
CASRHGNEQFF
TGTGCCAGTAGGCACGGCAATGAGCAGTTCTTC
>.|TRBJ2-7|TRBV4-3|.
CASSQDRGTYEQYF
TGCGCCAGCAGCCAAGACAGGGGAACCTACGAGCAGTACTTC
>.|TRBJ1-5|TRBV5-3|few
CARSTPGGSNQPQHF
TGTGCCAGAAGCACTCCGGGTGGGAGCAATCAGCCCCAGCATTTT
>.|TRBJ2-3|TRBV7-3|.
CASSSRETRDTQYF
TGTGCCAGCAGCTCACGAGAGACTAGAGATACGCAGTATTTT
>.|TRBJ1-1|TRBV29-1|.
CSGTGNMNTEAFF
TGCAGCGGAACAGGTAACATGAACACTGAAGCTTTCTTT
>.|TRBJ2-5|TRBV6-5|.
CASSYRRGWTQYF
TGTGCCAGCAGTTACCGGCGGGGATGGACCCAGTACTTC
>.|TRBJ1-2|TRBV6-1|.
CASSETGREYGYTF
TGTGCCAGCAGTGAAACGGGCAGGGAATATGGCTACACCTTC
>.|TRBJ2-7|TRBV29-1|.
CSVDRPGTYEQYF
TGCAGCGTTGACCGCCCCGGTACCTACGAGCAGTACTTC
>.|TRBJ1-2|TRBV6-1|.
CASSDRGDGYTF
TGTGCCAGCAGTGATCGGGGTGACGGCTACACCTTC
>TRBD1|TRBJ1-2|TRBV7-9|.
CASSPYGQAANYGYTF
TGTGCCAGCAGTCCCTACGGACAGGCCGCTAACTATGGCTACACCTTC
>TRBD1|TRBJ1-2|TRBV5-6|.
CASSLAGQGRGGYTF
TGTGCCAGCAGCTTGGCCGGACAGGGGCGAGGAGGCTACACCTTC
>TRBD1|TRBJ1-5|TRBV27|.
CASSLLRDRRSYSNQPQHF
TGTGCCAGCAGTCTTCTCCGGGACAGACGCTCATATAGCAATCAGCCCCAGCATTTT
>TRBD1|TRBJ1-1|TRBV11-3|.
CASSLGQENTEAFF
TGTGCCAGCAGCTTGGGACAGGAGAACACTGAAGCTTTCTTT
>.|TRBJ2-7|TRBV5-6|.
CASSFGAAYEQYF
TGTGCCAGCAGCTTTGGAGCAGCCTACGAGCAGTACTTC